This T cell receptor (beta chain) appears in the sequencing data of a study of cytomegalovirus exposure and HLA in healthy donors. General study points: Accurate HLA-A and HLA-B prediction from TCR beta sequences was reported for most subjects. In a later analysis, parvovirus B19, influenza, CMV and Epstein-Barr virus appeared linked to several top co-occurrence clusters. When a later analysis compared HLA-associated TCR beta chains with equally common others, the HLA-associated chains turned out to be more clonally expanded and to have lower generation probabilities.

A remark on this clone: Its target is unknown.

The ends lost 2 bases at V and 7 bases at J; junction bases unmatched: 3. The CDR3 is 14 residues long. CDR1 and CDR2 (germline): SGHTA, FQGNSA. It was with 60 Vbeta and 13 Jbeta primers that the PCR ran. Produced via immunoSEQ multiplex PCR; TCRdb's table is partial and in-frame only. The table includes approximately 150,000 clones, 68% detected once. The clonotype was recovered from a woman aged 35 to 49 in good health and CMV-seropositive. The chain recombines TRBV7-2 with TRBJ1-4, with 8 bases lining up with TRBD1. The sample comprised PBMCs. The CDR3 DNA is TGTGCCAGCAGCTTAAACACAGGGGGTGAAAAACTGTTTTTT. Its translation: CASSLNTGGEKLFF.